This T cell receptor beta chain was sequenced for a study of identical twins. Study observations and caveats: The authors noted that invariant MAIT and iNKT cells could partly confound zero-insertion analyses. Beta clonotypes that were abundant in cord blood contained fewer insertions, a pattern absent from memory repertoires.

The J segment lost 6 bases and the V segment lost 6 bases, leaving 11 bases of the junction unmatched. This CDR3 region has 15 residues. Germline V gene data show CDR1 as MNHNS and CDR2 as SASEGT. Template switching introduced a universal primer site, and the cDNA bore unique molecular identifiers. TCRdb reprocessed the 5' RACE reads via MiXCR and lists one record per CDR3 protein. The sample contains around 510,000 distinct CDR3 sequences, around an eighth of which appear only once. Concerning this clonotype: Its cognate antigen is unknown.

Separately, the same data were catalogued under a study of yellow fever vaccine responses in identical twins. As that report states: It has been reported that, in twins, the vaccine T cell response seemed partly convergent and partly personalized.

The specimen sequenced was CD4+ T cells sorted from blood. This TCR came from a woman under 30 in good health. The rearrangement uses TRBV6-1 and TRBJ2-3; 8 nucleotides match TRBD2. CDR3 in amino acids: CASRAMGLVEDTQYF. The CDR3 DNA reads TGTGCCAGCAGGGCGATGGGACTAGTAGAGGATACGCAGTATTTT.